The 17 T cell receptor beta chains in this list originate from one sample, sequenced in a study of cytomegalovirus exposure and HLA in healthy donors. PCR used 60 Vbeta primers and 13 Jbeta primers. Method: immunoSEQ multiplex PCR; TCRdb's copy keeps in-frame clones and lacks some. There are 110,000 or so clones in the sample; 82% occur only once, and nearly 2.5% lies in the top ten. The sample consisted of PBMCs. Receptors originate from a woman in her late teens or twenties in good health and CMV-seronegative.

This clone is a singleton in its sample. J is TRBJ2-1 and V is TRBV5-4; TRBD2 matches at 11 bases. V was clipped by 10 bases and J by 10 bases; unmatched bases: 13. The germline V gene encodes CDR1 SGHNT and CDR2 YYREEE (reference sequence). The CDR3 spans 14 residues. For the CDR3, the DNA is TGTGCCCTCCGTAGTAGCGGGAGGGCCAAAGAGCAGTTCTTC. Translating it yields CALRSSGRAKEQFF. The full variable domain, in which reference TRBV5-4 and TRBJ2-1 provide the parts outside the CDR3, is ETGVTQSPTHLIKTRGQQVTLRCSSQSGHNTVSWYQQALGQGPQFIFQYYREEENGRGNFPPRFSGLQFPNYSSELNVNALELDDSALYLCALRSSGRAKEQFFGPGTRLTVL.

J is TRBJ2-7 and V is TRBV9, with D maybe TRBD2 (7 bases). Germline CDR1 SGDLS, CDR2 YYNGEE. The V and J ends lost 3 bases and 2 bases respectively, with 24 bases between them. The CDR3 covers 18 residues. The CDR3 loop reads CASSAPTDGGGQPYEQYF. In DNA form, the CDR3 reads TGTGCCAGCAGCGCCCCAACCGACGGCGGGGGCCAACCCTACGAGCAGTACTTC.

This clone appeared once. The chain is built from TRBV25-1 and TRBJ1-5; a possible D gene is TRBD1 (6 bases). Germline CDR1 MGHDK, CDR2 SYGVNS. The CDR3 has 14 amino acids. V lost 3 bases and J lost 7, with 13 bases in between. CDR3 nucleotide sequence: TGTGCCAGCAGTGAGAACAGGGAGCGGCAGCCCCAGCATTTT. Protein sequence: CASSENRERQPQHF.

This clone was found once. The J gene is TRBJ2-1, the V gene TRBV7-6; TRBD2 is a possible D gene (6 bases). V was cut by 7 bases and J by 0 bases, with 16 bases left in between. CDR3 size: 16 residues. Germline V CDR1 and CDR2: SGHVS, FNYEAQ. CDR3 amino acids: CASNPSSASSYNEQFF. Here the CDR3 DNA reads TGTGCCAGCAACCCCTCTAGCGCCAGCTCCTACAATGAGCAGTTCTTC.

The rearrangement joins TRBV30 to TRBJ1-6; possible D gene TRBD1, 5 bases. CDR1 and CDR2 from the germline V gene are GTSNPN and SVGIG (reference sequence). V shed 4 bases and J shed 4 bases, with 8 bases lying between them. This CDR3 is built from 13 residues. For the CDR3, the DNA is TGTGCCTGGAAGGCAGGGTATAATTCACCCCTCCACTTT. It is translated as CAWKAGYNSPLHF. Full variable domain (rest looked up from reference TRBV30 and TRBJ1-6): SQTIHQWPATLVQPVGSPLSLECTVEGTSNPNLYWYRQAAGRGLQLLFYSVGIGQISSEVPQNLSASRPQDRQFILSSKKLLLSDSGFYLCAWKAGYNSPLHFGNGTRLTVT.

CDR3 in DNA: TGTGCCAGCAGCGCTTCTGGGACAGGGGGGGATGAAAAACTGTTTTTT. Its translation: CASSASGTGGDEKLFF. V and J are TRBV9 and TRBJ1-4; 11 nucleotides line up with TRBD1. After removal of 3 bases from V and 6 bases from J, the junction contained 7 bases not matched to a gene. CDR3 length: 16 amino acids. Germline loops: CDR1 SGDLS, CDR2 YYNGEE.

The CDR3 nucleotides are TGTGCCAGTAGCCTCTTGAACAGGAGACAGGGGGCCGGTCAGCCCCAGCATTTT. It codes for CASSLLNRRQGAGQPQHF. The J gene is TRBJ1-5, the V gene TRBV19, with 10 bases identical to TRBD1. From germline, CDR1 is LNHDA and CDR2 SQIVND (reference sequence). The CDR3 totals 18 residues. V trimming: 6 bases; J trimming: 6 bases; junction bases outside the gene matches: 17. The entire variable domain, with the rest obtained from reference TRBV19 and TRBJ1-5, is as follows: DGGITQSPKYLFRKEGQNVTLSCEQNLNHDAMYWYRQDPGQGLRLIYYSQIVNDFQKGDIAEGYSVSREKKESFPLTVTSAQKNPTAFYLCASSLLNRRQGAGQPQHFGDGTRLSIL.

About this clone: The same CDR3 is also encoded by other DNA sequences in this sample. The V call is TRBV14, the J call TRBJ1-6, with 9 positions matching TRBD1. V shed 6 bases, J shed 7 bases, and the junction held 4 bases outside the gene matches. The CDR3 sequence is 14 residues long. Germline CDR1 is SGHDN and CDR2 is FVKESK. The CDR3 reads CASRYTGGNSPLHF. Written as DNA, the CDR3 is TGTGCCAGCAGATATACAGGGGGCAATTCACCCCTCCACTTT.

The chain links TRBV18 to TRBJ1-1; D ambiguous. CDR1 is KGHSH, CDR2 LQKENI, per germline. CDR3 size: 13 residues. With 5 bases removed from V and 5 bases from J, the gap between germline ends came to 12 bases. This CDR3 reads CASSEGMTTEAFF. Written as DNA, the CDR3 is TGTGCCAGCTCAGAGGGTATGACGACTGAAGCTTTCTTT.

The V call is TRBV7-7, the J call TRBJ2-1; TRBD2 agrees at 7 bases. V shed 4 bases and J 7 bases; nucleotides not matched to a gene: 7. From germline, CDR1 is SSHAT and CDR2 FNYEAQ (reference sequence). This CDR3 is built from 14 residues. CDR3 in amino acids: CASSSEVGGNEQFF. DNA of the CDR3: TGTGCCAGCAGCTCGGAGGTGGGGGGGAATGAGCAGTTCTTC.

This chain connects TRBV19 to TRBJ2-1; 10 bases are a match to TRBD2. Germline V CDR1 and CDR2: LNHDA, SQIVND (reference sequence). V gave up 4 bases and J gave up 4 bases; unmatched junction bases: 7. The CDR3 runs 16 residues. Here the CDR3 reads CASSRVSGLAYNEQFF. CDR3 in DNA: TGTGCCAGTAGTAGGGTTTCGGGACTAGCGTACAATGAGCAGTTCTTC.

The V call is TRBV5-5, the J call TRBJ2-5, with 7 nucleotides matching TRBD1. V shed 0 bases and J 5 bases; nucleotides not matched to a gene: 10. This CDR3 is built from 16 residues. CDR1 SGHKS and CDR2 YYEKEE come from the germline V gene (reference sequence). In DNA form, the CDR3 reads TGTGCCAGCAGCTTGGCCGTAGGGGGCTTGGGGGAGACCCAGTACTTC. Protein: CASSLAVGGLGETQYF. Full variable domain (missing parts from reference TRBV5-5 and TRBJ2-5): DAGVTQSPTHLIKTRGQQVTLRCSPISGHKSVSWYQQVLGQGPQFIFQYYEKEERGRGNFPDRFSARQFPNYSSELNVNALLLGDSALYLCASSLAVGGLGETQYFGPGTRLLVL.

The genes are TRBV5-1 and TRBJ2-1; the match to TRBD1 covers 9 bases. V lost 0 bases and J lost 5; bases outside the gene matches: 3. CDR3 length: 15 amino acids. Germline CDR1 SGHRS, CDR2 YFSETQ. The CDR3 DNA reads TGCGCCAGCAGCTTGGGGGACAGGGAGAACAATGAGCAGTTCTTC. Protein product: CASSLGDRENNEQFF.

This chain connects TRBV6-1 to TRBJ1-3; 7 bases map to TRBD1. With V trimmed by 6 bases and J by 3 bases, 5 bases remained unmatched. Germline CDR1 reads MNHNS; CDR2 reads SASEGT. CDR3 length: 14 amino acids. The CDR3 DNA reads TGTGCCAGCAGCGCGACAGGGAATGGAAACACCATATATTTT. Translation gives CASSATGNGNTIYF.

This clone was observed a handful of times. The chain has TRBV19 and TRBJ1-1, with D tentatively TRBD1 (6 bases). V lost 5 bases, J lost 0 bases, and 13 bases lay in between. The CDR3 is made up of 15 amino acids. Germline CDR1 and CDR2: LNHDA and SQIVND (reference sequence). The CDR3 nucleotides read TGTGCCAGTAGTTCCGACAGGACGTTGAACACTGAAGCTTTCTTT. It translates to CASSSDRTLNTEAFF.

The genes are TRBV27 and TRBJ2-5, with 9 bases matching TRBD1. The V gene end was trimmed by 8 bases and the J gene end by 11 bases; junction bases not matched to a gene: 18. The CDR3 totals 15 residues. Per germline, CDR1 MNHEY and CDR2 SMNVEV (reference sequence). The CDR3 sequence is CASGKIRDRAFQQYF. The CDR3 DNA follows: TGTGCCAGCGGCAAGATCCGGGACAGGGCATTCCAGCAGTACTTC.

The chain combines TRBV7-9 with TRBJ1-1, with unresolved D. Germline assignment: CDR1 SEHNR and CDR2 FQNEAQ (reference sequence). The CDR3 has 11 residues. The V end was cut by 5 bases, the J end by 3 bases, with 4 bases between. This CDR3 reads CASSPDTEAFF. The DNA for the CDR3 is TGTGCCAGCAGCCCAGACACTGAAGCTTTCTTT.